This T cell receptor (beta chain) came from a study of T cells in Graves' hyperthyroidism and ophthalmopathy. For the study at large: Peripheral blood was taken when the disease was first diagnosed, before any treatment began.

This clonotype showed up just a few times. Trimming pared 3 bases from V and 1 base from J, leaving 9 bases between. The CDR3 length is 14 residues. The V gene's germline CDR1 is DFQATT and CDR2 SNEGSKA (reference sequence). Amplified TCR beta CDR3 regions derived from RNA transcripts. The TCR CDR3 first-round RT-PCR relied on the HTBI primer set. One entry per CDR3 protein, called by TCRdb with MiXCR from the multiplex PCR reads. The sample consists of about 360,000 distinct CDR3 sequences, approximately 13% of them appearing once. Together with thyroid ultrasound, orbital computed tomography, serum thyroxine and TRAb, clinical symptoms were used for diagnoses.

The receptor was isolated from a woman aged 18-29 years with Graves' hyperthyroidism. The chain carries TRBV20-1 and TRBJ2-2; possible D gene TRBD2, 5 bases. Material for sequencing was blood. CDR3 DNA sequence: TGCAGTGCTAGGATGGGAGTGAACACCGGGGAGCTGTTTTTT. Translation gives CSARMGVNTGELFF.